Listed here are 27 T cell receptor beta chains from one sample, sequenced in a study of cytomegalovirus exposure and HLA in healthy donors. Primers: 60 Vbeta forward and 13 Jbeta reverse. Method: immunoSEQ multiplex PCR; TCRdb's copy keeps in-frame clones and lacks some. The table records over 100,000 clones, about 83% of them present only once. Sequencing used PBMCs. The receptors originated from a woman under 40 in good health and CMV-seronegative.

The CDR3: CASNKPDRDYGYTF. CDR3 bases: TGTGCCAGCAACAAACCCGACAGGGACTATGGCTACACCTTC. The chain combines TRBV7-2 with TRBJ1-2; 7 bases fit TRBD1. This CDR3 is 14 amino acids long. The trim removed 7 bases at V and 3 bases at J, leaving 8 bases unmatched. CDR1 SGHTA and CDR2 FQGNSA come from the germline V gene.

V and J are TRBV19 and TRBJ2-7, with a tentative D call TRBD2 (6 bases). Germline CDR1 and CDR2: LNHDA and SQIVND (reference sequence). Trimming pared 6 bases from V and 2 bases from J, leaving 17 bases between. The CDR3 sequence is 15 residues long. CDR3 bases: TGTGCCAGTAGCCCTGGAGGGCCAGGGACCTACGAGCAGTACTTC. Translating it yields CASSPGGPGTYEQYF.

This clone was seen a single time. The chain links TRBV7-9 to TRBJ1-2; perhaps TRBD1 as D (5 bases). Germline V gene lookup returns CDR1 SEHNR and CDR2 FQNEAQ (reference sequence). The CDR3 sequence is 14 residues long. V dropped 6 bases and J dropped 4 bases, with 15 bases sitting between them. The CDR3: CASSPTTELYGYTF. The CDR3 DNA reads as TGTGCCAGCAGTCCTACGACAGAACTCTATGGCTACACCTTC.

J is TRBJ2-3 and V is TRBV5-4; 10 bases agree with TRBD2. J was trimmed by 0 bases and V by 5 bases; bases with no gene match: 6. This CDR3 spans 16 amino acids. In germline, CDR1 is SGHNT, CDR2 YYREEE (reference sequence). DNA of the CDR3: TGTGCCAGCAGGAGTAGCGGGGGGTATAGCACAGATACGCAGTATTTT. Its protein product is CASRSSGGYSTDTQYF.

The chain uses TRBV4-2 and TRBJ1-3; D might be TRBD1 (6 bases). Trimming took off 3 bases at V and 0 bases at J, with 12 bases between the two ends. Germline CDR1 reads LGHNA; CDR2 reads YNFKEQ. The CDR3 has 16 amino acids. The CDR3 coding sequence is TGTGCCAGCAGCCACCAAACAGGGACCTCTGGAAACACCATATATTTT. Protein: CASSHQTGTSGNTIYF.

The genes are TRBV4-1 and TRBJ2-2, with 7 bases identical to TRBD1. The CDR3 is 15 residues long. CDR1 and CDR2 (germline): MGHRA, YSYEKL. V was pared by 8 bases and J by 3 bases, with 9 bases of the junction left unmatched. As DNA, the CDR3 is TGCGCCAGCCATCCGTGGGACAGACACACCGGGGAGCTGTTTTTT. This sequence encodes CASHPWDRHTGELFF.

V is TRBV7-9 and J is TRBJ1-1, with 7 bases aligning to TRBD1. This CDR3 contains 14 residues. The germline CDR1 and CDR2 sequences are SEHNR and FQNEAQ (reference sequence). With V trimmed by 4 bases and J by 2 bases, 4 bases remained unmatched. For the CDR3, the DNA is TGTGCCAGCAGCTCTAGGACAGGCAACACTGAAGCTTTCTTT. Protein product: CASSSRTGNTEAFF.

In this sample, this clone turned up once. CDR3 nucleotides: TGTGCCAGCAGTAAGGAACGGCCGAGGGACACCGGGGAGCTGTTTTTT. It encodes CASSKERPRDTGELFF. The genes are TRBV6-6 and TRBJ2-2; perhaps TRBD2 as D (5 bases). V was clipped by 5 bases and J by 3 bases, with 16 bases between them. The germline gives CDR1 MNHNY, CDR2 SVGAGI (reference sequence). The CDR3 length is 16 residues.

The rearrangement uses TRBV30 and TRBJ1-4; D gene ambiguous. Germline CDR1 reads GTSNPN; CDR2 reads SVGIG (reference sequence). With 0 bases removed from V and 5 bases from J, the gap between germline ends came to 10 bases. The CDR3 is 14 residues long. The CDR3 sequence is CAWSVSETNEKLFF. CDR3 bases: TGTGCCTGGAGTGTATCAGAGACAAATGAAAAACTGTTTTTT.

V gene TRBV7-3 combines with J gene TRBJ1-2; 7 bases match TRBD1. The germline V gene has CDR1 SGHTA and CDR2 FQGTGA. The trim removed 1 base at V and 8 bases at J, leaving 10 bases unmatched. The length of the CDR3 is 15 residues. CDR3 sequence (DNA): TGTGCCAGCAGCTTAAGCCCCGACAGGGTTGGGGGCTACACCTTC. This codes for CASSLSPDRVGGYTF.

V usage is TRBV6-5 and J usage is TRBJ2-5; a possible D gene is TRBD2 (6 bases). The germline V gene encodes CDR1 MNHEY and CDR2 SVGAGI. The CDR3 runs to 15 residues. The V and J ends lost 7 bases and 1 base respectively, with 16 bases between them. The CDR3 spells CASTRLGAFQETQYF. Written as DNA, the CDR3 is TGTGCCAGCACCAGACTAGGAGCCTTCCAAGAGACCCAGTACTTC.

The V and J genes are TRBV28 and TRBJ1-5; tentatively, D is TRBD1 (6 bases). The length of the CDR3 is 17 residues. V lost 5 bases to trimming and J lost 4 bases, with 21 bases between them. Germline V gives CDR1 MDHEN, CDR2 SYDVKM. The CDR3 protein is CASSMQRGALFNQPQHF. CDR3 in DNA: TGTGCCAGCAGTATGCAGCGGGGGGCCCTCTTTAATCAGCCCCAGCATTTT.

The V gene is TRBV14, the J gene TRBJ2-7; 15 bases match TRBD2. This CDR3 is built from 19 residues. V lost 6 bases, J lost 3 bases, and 15 bases stayed unmatched. Germline values: CDR1 SGHDN, CDR2 FVKESK. CDR3 sequence: CASREPGLAGGSSFYEQYF. The CDR3 DNA is TGTGCCAGCAGAGAACCGGGACTAGCGGGAGGTAGTAGTTTCTACGAGCAGTACTTC.

The V call is TRBV7-3, the J call TRBJ2-5; a possible D gene is TRBD2 (6 bases). Germline CDR1 reads SGHTA; CDR2 reads FQGTGA. This CDR3 has 14 amino acids. With 5 bases removed from V and 0 bases from J, the gap between germline ends came to 10 bases. CDR3 loop: CASSAGSNQETQYF. CDR3 DNA sequence: TGTGCCAGCAGCGCCGGGAGCAACCAAGAGACCCAGTACTTC.

This rearrangement joins TRBV10-3 to TRBJ2-1, with 8 bases lining up with TRBD2. The germline V gene has CDR1 ENHRY and CDR2 SYGVKD. The J segment lost 7 bases and the V segment lost 5 bases, leaving 7 bases of the junction unmatched. CDR3 size: 14 residues. CDR3 loop: CAISSTGGRNEQFF. As DNA, the CDR3 is TGTGCCATCAGTTCAACGGGGGGGCGAAATGAGCAGTTCTTC.

V usage is TRBV10-3 and J usage is TRBJ1-5; 8 bases line up with TRBD1. Germline V gene sequence: CDR1 ENHRY, CDR2 SYGVKD. J gave up 2 bases and V 4 bases, and 4 bases lay outside the gene matches. The CDR3 totals 15 residues. DNA of the CDR3: TGTGCCATCAGTGCAGGGGGCTCGGGCAATCAGCCCCAGCATTTT. This codes for CAISAGGSGNQPQHF.

V is TRBV5-1 and J is TRBJ1-2; D is unresolved. The CDR3 sequence is 13 residues long. The V end lost 0 bases, the J end lost 5 bases, and 8 bases lay between the germline ends. Germline CDR1 SGHRS, CDR2 YFSETQ. The CDR3 nucleotides read TGCGCCAGCAGCTTGGCAGCAGGATATGGCTACACCTTC. As protein: CASSLAAGYGYTF.

The V and J genes are TRBV7-2 and TRBJ1-1; a weak D match, TRBD1 (5 bases). The CDR3 sequence is 11 residues long. Trimming pared 5 bases from V and 7 bases from J, leaving 8 bases between. CDR1 is SGHTA, CDR2 FQGNSA, per germline. The CDR3 reads CASSQDSEAFF. In DNA form, the CDR3 reads TGTGCCAGCAGCCAAGACAGTGAAGCTTTCTTT.

The rearrangement joins TRBV18 to TRBJ1-4; D ambiguous. CDR1 and CDR2 from the germline V gene are KGHSH and LQKENI. Trimming took 1 base from V and 5 from J, leaving 8 bases between them. The CDR3 contains 14 residues. This CDR3 reads CASSPQELNEKLFF. The CDR3 DNA follows: TGTGCCAGCTCACCACAGGAGCTCAATGAAAAACTGTTTTTT.

The chain has TRBV2 and TRBJ2-1, with 9 bases matching TRBD1. V dropped 3 bases and J dropped 9; count of bases not matched to a gene: 9. Germline V lookup: CDR1 SNHLY, CDR2 FYNNEI. There are 15 residues in the CDR3. The DNA for the CDR3 is TGTGCCAGCAGTGACCTGGACAGGGGATTTGGTGAGCAGTTCTTC. Its translation: CASSDLDRGFGEQFF.

The CDR3 nucleotides are TGTGCCAGCAGCTTTGGAGGGGGGGGAAACAATCAGCCCCAGCATTTT. Protein: CASSFGGGGNNQPQHF. The chain has TRBV13 and TRBJ1-5, with a possible D match to TRBD1 (6 bases). Germline loops: CDR1 PRHDT, CDR2 FYEKMQ (reference sequence). The CDR3 runs to 16 residues. V gave up 3 bases and J gave up 3 bases, with 15 bases separating them.

A word on this clone: Different DNA sequences within this sample yield the same CDR3. The rearrangement uses TRBV4-3 and TRBJ2-3, with TRBD1 matching 12 bases. This CDR3 contains 14 residues. The germline gives CDR1 LGHNA, CDR2 YSLEER. V shed 5 bases, J shed 6 bases, and the junction held 3 bases outside the gene matches. In nucleotides, the CDR3 is TGCGCCAGCAGCTTGGGACAGGGGGCTGATACGCAGTATTTT. It encodes CASSLGQGADTQYF.

V usage is TRBV28 and J usage is TRBJ2-7; a weak D match, TRBD1 (7 bases). The ends were cut back, 3 bases at V and 3 bases at J, with 18 bases in the middle. The CDR3 totals 16 residues. In germline, CDR1 is MDHEN, CDR2 SYDVKM. CDR3 loop: CASSFGGTALYYEQYF. The DNA of the CDR3 is TGTGCCAGCAGTTTTGGCGGGACAGCCTTATACTACGAGCAGTACTTC.

This clone was detected a few times. The chain couples TRBV6-6 to TRBJ2-3; the match to TRBD1 covers 7 bases. The trim removed 6 bases at V and 2 bases at J, leaving 5 bases unmatched. The V gene's germline CDR1 is MNHNY and CDR2 SVGAGI (reference sequence). This CDR3 is 14 amino acids long. In nucleotides, the CDR3 is TGTGCCAGCAGACCGGGACAGTTCACAGATACGCAGTATTTT. Protein product: CASRPGQFTDTQYF.

The rearrangement joins TRBV19 to TRBJ2-2; D gene unclear. The CDR3 is 15 residues long. Trimming left V 7 bases short and J 1 base short, with 13 bases between. CDR1 LNHDA and CDR2 SQIVND come from the germline V gene (reference sequence). The CDR3 protein is CASKETRLNTGELFF. In DNA form, the CDR3 reads TGTGCCAGTAAAGAAACCAGATTGAACACCGGGGAGCTGTTTTTT.

This clone was picked up one time. The V call is TRBV6-1, the J call TRBJ2-7, with D possibly being TRBD2 (5 bases). The CDR3 loop spans 13 amino acids. Trimming left V 6 bases short and J 3 bases short, with 12 bases between. The V gene's germline CDR1 is MNHNS and CDR2 SASEGT. CDR3 sequence (DNA): TGTGCCAGCAGGGCGACTACCTACTACGAGCAGTACTTC. Translated: CASRATTYYEQYF.

This chain links TRBV7-9 with TRBJ2-1; 10 nucleotides agree with TRBD2. Trimming took 2 bases from V and 5 from J; bases not matched to a gene: 9. Per the germline V gene, CDR1 is SEHNR and CDR2 is FQNEAQ (reference sequence). The CDR3 spans 17 residues. The CDR3 loop reads CASSLSRTSGEDNEQFF. In nucleotides, the CDR3 is TGTGCCAGCAGCTTATCTCGGACTAGCGGAGAGGACAATGAGCAGTTCTTC.